The rows below give T cell receptor beta chains drawn from one sample of a study of T cells in Graves' hyperthyroidism and ophthalmopathy. Using its own MiXCR run on the multiplex PCR reads, TCRdb lists one record per CDR3 protein. The sample carries around 300,000 distinct CDR3 sequences, approximately 14% recorded once. Input material: blood. The receptors here all came from a woman in her 50s with Graves' hyperthyroidism that later progressed to Graves' ophthalmopathy. CDR3s include the opening cysteine and the closing phenylalanine or tryptophan. A D gene is named only where the DNA matches it firmly. Rows may omit the clone size; those that give it use once, few, many or a size class.

v_call: TRBV18
d_call: NA
j_call: TRBJ1-1
clone_size: many
cdr3_nt: TGTGCCAGCTCAGAGACGGCGAACACTGAAGCTTTCTTT
cdr3_aa: CASSETANTEAFF

v_call: TRBV9
d_call: NA
j_call: TRBJ2-1
clone_size: NA
cdr3_nt: TGTGCCAGCAGCGAAGCGGCAGGCCTTTACAATGAGCAGTTCTTC
cdr3_aa: CASSEAAGLYNEQFF

v_call: TRBV7-6
d_call: NA
j_call: TRBJ1-1
clone_size: many
cdr3_nt: TGTGCCAGCAGCCCTCAATTGGGCACTGAAGCTTTCTTT
cdr3_aa: CASSPQLGTEAFF

v_call: TRBV27
d_call: TRBD1
j_call: TRBJ2-5
clone_size: many
cdr3_nt: TGTGCCAGCAGTTTACTAGGGGGCGGAGAGACCCAGTACTTC
cdr3_aa: CASSLLGGGETQYF

v_call: TRBV7-6
d_call: NA
j_call: TRBJ2-7
clone_size: NA
cdr3_nt: TGTGCCAGCAGCTCACTTCCAGGTAACGGGACCTTCTACGAGCAGTACTTC
cdr3_aa: CASSSLPGNGTFYEQYF

v_call: TRBV6-1
d_call: TRBD1
j_call: TRBJ2-1
clone_size: few
cdr3_nt: TGTGCCAGCACCCCGGACAGGGTTAGCAATGAGCAGTTCTTC
cdr3_aa: CASTPDRVSNEQFF

v_call: TRBV5-1
d_call: NA
j_call: TRBJ1-2
clone_size: many
cdr3_nt: TGCGCCAGCAGCCCTACGGACGGCGAAAGTGGCTACACCTTC
cdr3_aa: CASSPTDGESGYTF

v_call: TRBV2
d_call: NA
j_call: TRBJ2-2
clone_size: many
cdr3_nt: TGTGCCAGCACCCGGACCGCCAACACCGGGGAGCTGTTTTTT
cdr3_aa: CASTRTANTGELFF

v_call: TRBV18
d_call: NA
j_call: TRBJ1-5
clone_size: many
cdr3_nt: TGTGCCAGCTCACCCTCGGGGGCTACCAGGCAGCCCCAGCATTTT
cdr3_aa: CASSPSGATRQPQHF

v_call: TRBV19
d_call: NA
j_call: TRBJ2-6
clone_size: NA
cdr3_nt: TGTGCCAGTAGTAACCCTAGGGCCAACGTCCTGACTTTC
cdr3_aa: CASSNPRANVLTF

v_call: TRBV2
d_call: NA
j_call: TRBJ2-1
clone_size: few
cdr3_nt: TGTGCCAGCAGTGAAGTCTCGGGGGACAATGAGCAGTTCTTC
cdr3_aa: CASSEVSGDNEQFF

v_call: TRBV20-1
d_call: NA
j_call: TRBJ2-7
clone_size: few
cdr3_nt: TGCAGTGCTAGAGAGAGGGGGACCTACGAGCAGTACTTC
cdr3_aa: CSARERGTYEQYF